This T cell receptor beta chain was recorded in a study of T cell responses to AZD1222 COVID-19 vaccine. Here immunoSEQ multiplex PCR was the method, and the copy in TCRdb shows in-frame clones only, minus some. The profile shows 90,000 to 150,000 clones, about 90% of them singletons. This clonotype was sampled from an adult in good health. This specimen consisted of peripheral blood, obtained on day 0 of AZD1222 vaccination.

In DNA form, the CDR3 reads TGTGCCAGCAGCTCCGGAGCGGAGGCCTATGGCTACACCTTC. Translating it yields CASSSGAEAYGYTF. The chain has TRBV11-2 and TRBJ1-2, with D uncertain. The CDR3 runs to 14 residues. V shed 4 bases and J shed 4 bases, with 13 bases lying between them. Germline-derived CDR1 and CDR2 are SGHAT and FQNNGV. Supplemented by reference TRBV11-2 and TRBJ1-2, the full variable domain reads EAGVAQSPRYKIIEKRQSVAFWCNPISGHATLYWYQQILGQGPKLLIQFQNNGVVDDSQLPKDRFSAERLKGVDSTLKIQPAKLEDSAVYLCASSSGAEAYGYTFGSGTRLTVV.